This TCR beta chain was sequenced in a study of T cell changes during pregnancy in multiple sclerosis. Sequencing was performed with immunoSEQ multiplex PCR; in TCRdb, only in-frame clones are kept and a portion is missing. The profile covers 40,000 to 55,000 clones, with approximately 87% appearing a single time and approximately 1.5% taken by the ten largest. Germline V lookup: CDR1 MNHEY, CDR2 SMNVEV (reference sequence). With 5 bases clipped from V and 8 bases from J, the junction kept 12 bases outside the gene matches. CDR3 length: 16 residues. The sample consisted of peripheral blood, taken in the first trimester of pregnancy. The chain has TRBV27 and TRBJ1-4; TRBD1 matches 9 bases. This receptor was taken from a female donor in good health, enrolled as a control in a pregnancy study. CDR3 nucleotides: TGTGCCAGCAGTCCAACTCCCGGGACAGGGCAAGAAAAACTGTTTTTT. Its protein product is CASSPTPGTGQEKLFF.